This T cell receptor (beta chain) was observed in a study of blood T cells in healthy people across ages. Findings of the study overall: The recorded TCR beta diversity per million T cells decreased in a roughly linear manner with age. Considered underestimates were the diversity estimates obtained from one million T cells.

The V gene lost 1 base and the J gene lost 7 bases, with 9 bases spanning the gap. The germline V gene encodes CDR1 SGDLS and CDR2 YYNGEE. The CDR3 is 13 amino acids. Sample donors were healthy Caucasian individuals that came from Russia, aged roughly 6 to 100. Each sample had at least 6.5 million PBMCs isolated. This clonotype was seen at least ten times. Its antigen is unidentified. Sample-barcoded 5' priming and a J-beta primer mix drove a second PCR of roughly 6 to 12 cycles. Using its own MiXCR run on the 5' RACE reads, TCRdb lists one record per CDR3 protein. Counted here are approximately 2,000,000 distinct CDR3 sequences, more than 35% occurring once; the ten biggest clones make up more than 20%.

The sequence was obtained from a human donor in good health. The chain joins TRBV9 to TRBJ2-1; perhaps D is TRBD1 or TRBD2 (5 bases each). Source material: blood. Here the CDR3 DNA reads TGTGCCAGCAGCGTATCTGGGGGTAATGAGCAGTTCTTC. It codes for CASSVSGGNEQFF.